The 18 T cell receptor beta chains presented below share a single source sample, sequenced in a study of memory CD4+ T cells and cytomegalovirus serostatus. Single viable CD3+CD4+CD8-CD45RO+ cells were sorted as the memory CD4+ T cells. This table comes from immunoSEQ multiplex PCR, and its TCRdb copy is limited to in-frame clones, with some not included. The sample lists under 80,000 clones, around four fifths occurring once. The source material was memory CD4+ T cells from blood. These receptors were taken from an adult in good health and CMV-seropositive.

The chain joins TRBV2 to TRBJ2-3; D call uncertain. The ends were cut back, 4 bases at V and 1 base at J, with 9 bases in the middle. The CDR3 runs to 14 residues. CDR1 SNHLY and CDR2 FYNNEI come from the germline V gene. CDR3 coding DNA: TGTGCCAGCAGTGTCGGGCCTGGCACAGATACGCAGTATTTT. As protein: CASSVGPGTDTQYF.

The CDR3 spells CASSLRRENEQFF. The CDR3 nucleotides are TGTGCCAGCAGCTTGCGGCGGGAGAATGAGCAGTTCTTC. This chain uses TRBV7-9 with TRBJ2-1; TRBD2 matches 7 bases. Germline CDR1 SEHNR, CDR2 FQNEAQ (reference sequence). This CDR3 has 13 amino acids. After removal of 3 bases from V and 7 bases from J, the junction contained 3 bases not matched to a gene.

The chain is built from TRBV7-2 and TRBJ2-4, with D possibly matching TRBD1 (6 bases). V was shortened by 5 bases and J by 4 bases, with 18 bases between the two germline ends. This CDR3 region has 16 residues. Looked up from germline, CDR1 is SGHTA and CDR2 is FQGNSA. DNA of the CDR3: TGTGCCAGCAGCCTCCGACGGGTGGGGGCAAAAAACATTCAGTACTTC. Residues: CASSLRRVGAKNIQYF.

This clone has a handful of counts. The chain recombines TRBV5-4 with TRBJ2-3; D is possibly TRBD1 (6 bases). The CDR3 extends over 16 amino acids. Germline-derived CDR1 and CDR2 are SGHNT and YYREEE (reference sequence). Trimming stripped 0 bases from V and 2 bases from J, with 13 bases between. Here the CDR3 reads CASSLDQGSYTDTQYF. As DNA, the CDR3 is TGTGCCAGCAGCTTGGATCAGGGGTCCTACACAGATACGCAGTATTTT.

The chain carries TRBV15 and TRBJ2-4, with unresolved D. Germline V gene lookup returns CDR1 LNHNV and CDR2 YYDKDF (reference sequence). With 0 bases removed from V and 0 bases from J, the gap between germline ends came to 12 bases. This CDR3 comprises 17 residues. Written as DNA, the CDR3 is TGTGCCACCAGCAGAGAAGGGCGCTACAAAGCCAAAAACATTCAGTACTTC. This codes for CATSREGRYKAKNIQYF.

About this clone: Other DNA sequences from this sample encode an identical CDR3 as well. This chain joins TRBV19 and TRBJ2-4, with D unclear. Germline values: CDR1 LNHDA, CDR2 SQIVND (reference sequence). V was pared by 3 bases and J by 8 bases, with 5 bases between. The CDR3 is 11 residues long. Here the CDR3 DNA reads TGTGCCAGTAGTATTGAGGACATTCAGTACTTC. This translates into CASSIEDIQYF.

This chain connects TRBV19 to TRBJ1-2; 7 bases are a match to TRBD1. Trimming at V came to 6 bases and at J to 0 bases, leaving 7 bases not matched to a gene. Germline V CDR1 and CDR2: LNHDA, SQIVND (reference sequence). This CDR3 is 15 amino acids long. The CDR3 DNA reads TGTGCCAGTAGCCCGGGGACAGCGACTAACTATGGCTACACCTTC. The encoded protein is CASSPGTATNYGYTF.

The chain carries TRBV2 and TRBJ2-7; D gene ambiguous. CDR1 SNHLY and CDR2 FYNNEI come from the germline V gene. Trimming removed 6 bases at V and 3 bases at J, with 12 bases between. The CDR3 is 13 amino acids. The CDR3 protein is CASSFGAGYEQYF. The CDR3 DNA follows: TGTGCCAGCAGCTTTGGAGCAGGCTACGAGCAGTACTTC.

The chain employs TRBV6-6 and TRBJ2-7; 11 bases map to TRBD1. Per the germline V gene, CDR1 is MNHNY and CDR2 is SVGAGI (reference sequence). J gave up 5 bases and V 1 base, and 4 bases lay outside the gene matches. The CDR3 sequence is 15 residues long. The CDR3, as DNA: TGTGCCAGCAGTTACTTGGACAGGGGGCAGGACGAGCAGTACGTC. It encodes CASSYLDRGQDEQYV.

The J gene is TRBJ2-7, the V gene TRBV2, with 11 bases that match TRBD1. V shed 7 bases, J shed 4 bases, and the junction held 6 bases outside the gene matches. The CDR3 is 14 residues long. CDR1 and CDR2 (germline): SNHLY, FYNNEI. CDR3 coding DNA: TGTGCCAGCAAGGGGACAGGGGGAGGGTACGAGCAGTACTTC. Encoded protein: CASKGTGGGYEQYF.

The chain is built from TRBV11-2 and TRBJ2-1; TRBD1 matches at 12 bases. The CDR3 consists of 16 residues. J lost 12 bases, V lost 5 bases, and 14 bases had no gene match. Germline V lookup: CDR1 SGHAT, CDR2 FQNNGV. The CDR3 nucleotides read TGTGCCAGCAGCCCCTGGGGGGACAGGGGGCGGTCTGTGCAGTTCTTC. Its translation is CASSPWGDRGRSVQFF.

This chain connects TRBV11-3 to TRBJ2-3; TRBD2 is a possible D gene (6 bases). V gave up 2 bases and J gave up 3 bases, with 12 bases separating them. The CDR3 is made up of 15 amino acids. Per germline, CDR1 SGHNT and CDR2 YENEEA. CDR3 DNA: TGTGCCAGCAGCTTATTTGTGGGAGGAACAGATACGCAGTATTTT. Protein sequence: CASSLFVGGTDTQYF. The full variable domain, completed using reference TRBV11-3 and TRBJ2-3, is EAGVVQSPRYKIIEKKQPVAFWCNPISGHNTLYWYLQNLGQGPELLIRYENEEAVDDSQLPKDRFSAERLKGVDSTLKIQPAELGDSAVYLCASSLFVGGTDTQYFGPGTRLTVL.

CDR3 sequence (DNA): TGTGCCATCAGTGCTGGGACAGGGGTCCCACAAGAGACCCAGTACTTC. Protein product: CAISAGTGVPQETQYF. This chain links TRBV10-3 with TRBJ2-5; 10 bases map to TRBD1. The CDR3 loop spans 16 amino acids. J was trimmed by 2 bases and V by 4 bases; bases with no gene match: 7. CDR1 and CDR2 (germline): ENHRY, SYGVKD.

CDR3 in DNA: TGTGCCAGCAGCGTAGGCCTAACGACAGGAGATACGCAGTATTTT. This encodes CASSVGLTTGDTQYF. V gene TRBV9 combines with J gene TRBJ2-3; D possibly corresponds to TRBD1 (6 bases). Trimming cost V 0 bases and J 5 bases, with 13 bases left between them. The CDR3 is 15 residues long. The V gene's germline CDR1 is SGDLS and CDR2 YYNGEE.

CDR3: CASSEQGYSGNTIYF. In nucleotides, the CDR3 is TGTGCCAGCAGTGAACAGGGTTACTCTGGAAACACCATATATTTT. V and J are TRBV6-1 and TRBJ1-3; maybe TRBD1 (5 bases). This CDR3 has 15 residues. V was trimmed by 2 bases and J by 0 bases, leaving 8 bases between them. The V gene's germline CDR1 is MNHNS and CDR2 SASEGT.

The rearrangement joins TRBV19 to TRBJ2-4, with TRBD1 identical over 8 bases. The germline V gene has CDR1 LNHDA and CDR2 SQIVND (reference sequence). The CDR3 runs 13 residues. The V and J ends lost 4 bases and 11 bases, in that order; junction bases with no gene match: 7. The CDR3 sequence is CASSTLGQGLQYF. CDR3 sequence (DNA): TGTGCCAGTAGTACCCTAGGACAGGGTCTTCAGTACTTC.

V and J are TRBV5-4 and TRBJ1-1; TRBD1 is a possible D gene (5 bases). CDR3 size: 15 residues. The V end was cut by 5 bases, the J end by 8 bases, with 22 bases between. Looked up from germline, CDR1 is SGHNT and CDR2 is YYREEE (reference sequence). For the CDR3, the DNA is TGTGCCAGCAGTGTTTTTCGCGAGGGACCCCTCGAAGCTTTCTTT. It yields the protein CASSVFREGPLEAFF.

The CDR3 DNA reads as TGTGCCAGCAGCGAAAAAGTTCAAGAGACCCAGTACTTC. Translating it yields CASSEKVQETQYF. The chain employs TRBV7-2 and TRBJ2-5, with no clear D. Between the trimmed V and J ends, which lost 5 bases and 2 bases, there was a span of 9 bases. The CDR3 spans 13 residues. In germline, CDR1 is SGHTA, CDR2 FQGNSA. The full variable domain, its missing parts supplied by reference TRBV7-2 and TRBJ2-5, is GAGVSQSPSNKVTEKGKDVELRCDPISGHTALYWYRQSLGQGLEFLIYFQGNSAPDKSGLPSDRFSAERTGGSVSTLTIQRTQQEDSAVYLCASSEKVQETQYFGPGTRLLVL.